Listed here are 26 T cell receptor beta chains from one sample, sequenced in a study of T cells in localized non-small cell lung cancer. Produced via immunoSEQ multiplex PCR; TCRdb's table is partial and in-frame only. The table shows around 140,000 clones, with 70% to 90% occurring only once. Sequencing was performed on peripheral blood, taken before any cancer treatment. The receptors derive from a female donor of 60 years or more with stage I lung adenocarcinoma.

The J gene is TRBJ2-1, the V gene TRBV2; D is tentatively TRBD1 or TRBD2 (5 bases each). Germline CDR1 is SNHLY and CDR2 is FYNNEI. V lost 4 bases, J lost 2 bases, and 6 bases lay in between. CDR3 size: 13 residues. The DNA for the CDR3 is TGTGCCAGCAGTGGGGGACCCTACAATGAGCAGTTCTTC. Amino acid sequence: CASSGGPYNEQFF. Supplemented by reference TRBV2 and TRBJ2-1, the full variable domain reads EPEVTQTPSHQVTQMGQEVILRCVPISNHLYFYWYRQILGQKVEFLVSFYNNEISEKSEIFDDQFSVERPDGSNFTLKIRSTKLEDSAMYFCASSGGPYNEQFFGPGTRLTVL.

CDR3 DNA sequence: TGTGCCAGCAGCTTAAGGGCCGATAATTCACCCCTCCACTTT. It is translated as CASSLRADNSPLHF. The V call is TRBV7-3, the J call TRBJ1-6; D remains ambiguous. Deletions cut 1 base from V and 5 bases from J, with 6 bases between. CDR1 and CDR2 (germline): SGHTA, FQGTGA. The CDR3 is 14 residues long.

The chain recombines TRBV10-2 with TRBJ2-1; 11 positions match TRBD2. The germline V gene encodes CDR1 WSHSY and CDR2 SAAADI. V trimming: 3 bases; J trimming: 7 bases; junction bases outside the gene matches: 5. This CDR3 comprises 15 residues. Here the CDR3 DNA reads TGCGCCAGCAGTGAACTAGCGGGAGTGTATAATGAGCAGTTCTTC. This translates into CASSELAGVYNEQFF.

The V and J genes are TRBV7-3 and TRBJ2-1; weak D call: TRBD2 (6 bases). The CDR3 sequence is 15 residues long. V dropped 5 bases and J dropped 0 bases, with 11 bases sitting between them. In germline, CDR1 is SGHTA, CDR2 FQGTGA. The CDR3 DNA sequence: TGTGCCAGCAGCCGGGGGACGGCCTCCTACAATGAGCAGTTCTTC. Amino acids: CASSRGTASYNEQFF.

The chain combines TRBV9 with TRBJ2-7, with 11 positions matching TRBD1. Germline V gives CDR1 SGDLS, CDR2 YYNGEE. The CDR3 is 17 amino acids. V lost 0 bases, J lost 1 base, and 6 bases stayed unmatched. The CDR3 sequence is CASSVDPGTGGSYEQYF. CDR3 DNA: TGTGCCAGCAGCGTAGACCCTGGGACAGGGGGATCCTACGAGCAGTACTTC.

The rearrangement uses TRBV6-6 and TRBJ2-7; 8 nucleotides align to TRBD1. Looked up from germline, CDR1 is MNHNY and CDR2 is SVGAGI (reference sequence). V shed 5 bases, J shed 4 bases, and the junction held 7 bases outside the gene matches. CDR3 length: 14 amino acids. The CDR3 loop reads CASSTQGGSYEQYF. CDR3 DNA sequence: TGTGCCAGCAGTACACAGGGGGGCTCTTACGAGCAGTACTTC.

This chain joins TRBV29-1 and TRBJ2-7; D tentatively fits TRBD1 or TRBD2 (5 bases each). The V end lost 6 bases, the J end lost 2 bases, and 14 bases lay between the germline ends. Germline V gives CDR1 SQVTM, CDR2 ANQGSEA. The CDR3 consists of 13 residues. CDR3 in DNA: TGCAGCGTCTCCGGGACCACTCCCTACGAGCAGTACTTC. This codes for CSVSGTTPYEQYF.

This clone has a handful of counts. The rearrangement joins TRBV16 to TRBJ1-5; D is ambiguous. Germline values: CDR1 KGHSY, CDR2 FQNENV. V was cut by 4 bases and J by 2 bases, with 9 bases left in between. The CDR3 length is 14 residues. The CDR3 DNA reads as TGTGCCAGCAGCCCCGGGGAAGGCAATCAGCCCCAGCATTTT. Its protein product is CASSPGEGNQPQHF.

This sequence joins TRBV28 and TRBJ1-2, with D perhaps TRBD1 (5 bases). Germline-derived CDR1 and CDR2 are MDHEN and SYDVKM. V gave up 1 base and J gave up 8 bases, with 14 bases separating them. The CDR3 length is 14 residues. CDR3 sequence (DNA): TGTGCCAGCAGTTTATCCAGGGTTGGCTCCGGCTACACCTTC. This encodes CASSLSRVGSGYTF.

The V and J genes are TRBV7-3 and TRBJ2-7; D unresolved. The germline V gene encodes CDR1 SGHTA and CDR2 FQGTGA. Trimming left V 2 bases short and J 5 bases short, with 13 bases between. The CDR3 has 14 residues. The CDR3 DNA follows: TGTGCCAGCAGCTTAGTCACGGGTTTCCACGAGCAGTACTTC. Protein product: CASSLVTGFHEQYF.

A few counts support this clone. The V gene is TRBV6-4, the J gene TRBJ2-2, with D perhaps matching TRBD2 (5 bases). CDR1 MRHNA and CDR2 SNTAGT come from the germline V gene. V was pared by 2 bases and J by 0 bases, with 10 bases between. The CDR3 is 16 amino acids. The CDR3, as DNA: TGTGCCAGCAGTGACGCGAGCGGAACGAACACCGGGGAGCTGTTTTTT. Protein product: CASSDASGTNTGELFF.

The chain recombines TRBV27 with TRBJ2-5; 10 nucleotides match TRBD2. Per the germline V gene, CDR1 is MNHEY and CDR2 is SMNVEV (reference sequence). The CDR3 runs 14 residues. Unmatched junction bases numbered 6, after V lost 7 bases and J lost 4 bases. The DNA for the CDR3 is TGTGCCAGCACGGCTAGCGGGAGTCGAGAGACCCAGTACTTC. Translated, it gives CASTASGSRETQYF.

The chain uses TRBV7-9 and TRBJ1-1; 8 bases are shared with TRBD1. The CDR3 is 16 residues long. Germline V gene data show CDR1 as SEHNR and CDR2 as FQNEAQ (reference sequence). V gave up 5 bases and J gave up 1 base; unmatched junction bases: 9. The CDR3 region has the DNA TGTGCCAGCAGCCCCGCTCGGACAGGGAGGAACACTGAAGCTTTCTTT. This encodes CASSPARTGRNTEAFF.

This chain links TRBV7-6 with TRBJ1-1; D gene uncertain. This CDR3 region has 12 residues. The germline V gene encodes CDR1 SGHVS and CDR2 FNYEAQ. V was clipped by 5 bases and J by 8 bases, with 12 bases between them. The CDR3 sequence: CASSPLGFEAFF. DNA for the CDR3: TGTGCCAGCAGCCCCCTCGGTTTCGAAGCTTTCTTT.

The V call is TRBV27, the J call TRBJ1-2; tentative D call: TRBD1 (5 bases). CDR3 length equals 15 residues. Trimming removed 6 bases from V and 0 bases from J, with 14 bases in between. Germline V lookup: CDR1 MNHEY, CDR2 SMNVEV (reference sequence). The CDR3 DNA follows: TGTGCCAGCAGCTCTGGCTCGGGACCTAACTATGGCTACACCTTC. Translated, it gives CASSSGSGPNYGYTF.

The chain carries TRBV2 and TRBJ2-7; TRBD2 matches 7 bases. Germline CDR1 reads SNHLY; CDR2 reads FYNNEI. The V gene end was trimmed by 3 bases and the J gene end by 5 bases; junction bases not matched to a gene: 7. The CDR3 length is 14 residues. This chain's CDR3 is CASSDSAGANEQYF. Here the CDR3 DNA reads TGTGCCAGCAGTGACTCTGCGGGAGCGAACGAGCAGTACTTC.

This chain uses TRBV7-8 with TRBJ2-7, with 10 bases that match TRBD1. The CDR3 has 14 amino acids. CDR1 and CDR2 (germline): SGHVS, FQNEAQ. V dropped 4 bases and J dropped 5; count of bases not matched to a gene: 5. The CDR3 sequence is CASSSRDRGHEQYF. The CDR3 region has the DNA TGTGCCAGCAGCTCCCGGGACAGGGGACACGAGCAGTACTTC. Using reference TRBV7-8 and TRBJ2-7 for the parts outside the CDR3, the full variable domain is GAGVSQSPRYKVAKRGQDVALRCDPISGHVSLFWYQQALGQGPEFLTYFQNEAQLDKSGLPSDRFFAERPEGSVSTLKIQRTQQEDSAVYLCASSSRDRGHEQYFGPGTRLTVT.

The rearrangement uses TRBV19 and TRBJ1-3; D is undetermined. Between the trimmed V and J ends, which lost 5 bases and 0 bases, there was a span of 17 bases. The CDR3 is made up of 17 amino acids. Looked up from germline, CDR1 is LNHDA and CDR2 is SQIVND (reference sequence). CDR3 nucleotides: TGTGCCAGTAGTCCTTCCGCCGGTCCCCTCTCTGGAAACACCATATATTTT. Translation: CASSPSAGPLSGNTIYF.

The chain is built from TRBV7-2 and TRBJ2-7; D may be TRBD1 (5 bases). This CDR3 spans 15 amino acids. Germline CDR1 reads SGHTA; CDR2 reads FQGNSA. V shed 5 bases and J shed 0 bases, with 14 bases lying between them. The CDR3 protein is CASSPVQGSSYEQYF. The CDR3 DNA is TGTGCCAGCAGCCCAGTTCAGGGTAGCTCCTACGAGCAGTACTTC.

The chain recombines TRBV5-4 with TRBJ1-3; D unclear. Trimming cost V 0 bases and J 7 bases, with 11 bases left between them. The CDR3 runs 14 residues. The germline CDR1 and CDR2 sequences are SGHNT and YYREEE (reference sequence). Here the CDR3 DNA reads TGTGCCAGCAGCTTGGATATAGATACGAACACCATATATTTT. As protein: CASSLDIDTNTIYF.

The chain couples TRBV10-3 to TRBJ2-7; TRBD2 is a possible D gene (5 bases). V lost 0 bases and J 7 bases, leaving 16 bases between the germline ends. The CDR3 is 15 amino acids. The germline gives CDR1 ENHRY, CDR2 SYGVKD. The CDR3 sequence is CAISESRVGRGEQYF. Written as DNA, the CDR3 is TGTGCCATCAGTGAGTCGAGAGTAGGCCGAGGGGAGCAGTACTTC.

This clone was seen only a few times. The chain uses TRBV4-3 and TRBJ2-1; D is perhaps TRBD2 (5 bases). V gave up 0 bases and J gave up 8 bases, with 5 bases separating them. This CDR3 spans 12 amino acids. The germline gives CDR1 LGHNA, CDR2 YSLEER. Here the CDR3 reads CASSQERDEQFF. The CDR3, as DNA: TGCGCCAGCAGCCAAGAGAGGGATGAGCAGTTCTTC.

J is TRBJ2-7 and V is TRBV4-1, with 7 bases identical to TRBD2. Germline CDR1 and CDR2: MGHRA and YSYEKL. The CDR3 extends over 15 amino acids. V shed 1 base and J 0 bases; nucleotides not matched to a gene: 3. DNA for the CDR3: TGCGCCAGCAGCCAAGGGCGGGGGAGCTCCTACGAGCAGTACTTC. Amino acids: CASSQGRGSSYEQYF.

V is TRBV10-1 and J is TRBJ2-2; 10 bases agree with TRBD2. Germline V gene data show CDR1 as WNHNN and CDR2 as SYGVQD (reference sequence). V lost 4 bases to trimming and J lost 9 bases; unmatched junction nucleotides: 17. CDR3 size: 18 residues. CDR3 in DNA: TGCGCCAGCAGTGCGACTAGCGGGCCCCCCGGAGGTGGCAGGGAGCTGTTTTTT. Its protein is CASSATSGPPGGGRELFF.

The chain is built from TRBV19 and TRBJ2-7; 7 bases line up with TRBD1. V shed 6 bases and J 7 bases; nucleotides not matched to a gene: 3. This CDR3 is 11 amino acids long. Germline V lookup: CDR1 LNHDA, CDR2 SQIVND (reference sequence). The CDR3 DNA sequence: TGTGCCAGTAGGGGACAGTGGGAGCAGTACTTC. It codes for CASRGQWEQYF.

CDR3 residues: CASSLVGRLAVETQYF. The CDR3 DNA follows: TGTGCCAGCAGCTTAGTGGGGCGGCTAGCGGTCGAGACCCAGTACTTC. V usage is TRBV7-9 and J usage is TRBJ2-5; 7 nucleotides agree with TRBD2. The V and J ends lost 1 base and 5 bases, in that order; junction bases with no gene match: 10. This CDR3 is 16 amino acids long. Germline V gives CDR1 SEHNR, CDR2 FQNEAQ (reference sequence).